These 3 T cell receptor beta chains were sequenced from one sample in a study of T cell repertoires in cytomegalovirus infection. TCRdb re-called the reads through MiXCR, storing one row per CDR3 protein. The sample lists approximately 50,000 distinct CDR3 sequences, 15% to 20% occurring once. No antigen has been identified for these receptors. The material was CD8+ T cells from cultured PBMCs, obtained from culture after CMV antigen stimulation. The receptors were sampled from a human donor in good health (CMV status not recorded). Some clones in this sample may be carry-over from other donors' samples.

The rearrangement uses TRBV7-9 and TRBJ2-7; 9 nucleotides align to TRBD1. The CDR3 is 15 residues long. V shed 7 bases and J 5 bases; nucleotides not matched to a gene: 12. Per germline, CDR1 SEHNR and CDR2 FQNEAQ (reference sequence). CDR3 nucleotide sequence: TGTGCCAGCAACCTCCCCGGGACAGGGACCAACGAGCAGTACTTC. Translation gives CASNLPGTGTNEQYF.

The chain has TRBV4-3 and TRBJ1-5; possible D gene TRBD1, 5 bases. Per germline, CDR1 LGHNA and CDR2 YSLEER. The CDR3 length is 17 residues. The V and J ends lost 3 bases and 0 bases respectively, with 15 bases between them. CDR3 sequence reads: CASSHSTGTYSNQPQHF. As DNA, the CDR3 is TGCGCCAGCAGCCATAGCACCGGGACGTATAGCAATCAGCCCCAGCATTTT.

This sequence joins TRBV15 and TRBJ1-6; 11 bases match TRBD1. CDR1 and CDR2 from the germline V gene are LNHNV and YYDKDF (reference sequence). J was trimmed by 9 bases and V by 6 bases; bases with no gene match: 7. This CDR3 is 15 amino acids long. This CDR3 is CATRGDRGNGSPLHF. The DNA of the CDR3 is TGTGCCACCAGAGGGGACAGGGGGAACGGTTCACCCCTCCACTTT.